The 8 T cell receptor beta chains given below trace back to one sample, sequenced in a study of TIL therapy for anti-PD-1-resistant metastatic lung cancer. The immunoSEQ assay was v3. Sequenced by immunoSEQ multiplex PCR; TCRdb stores in-frame clones only, minus some. This table has about 53,000 clones, roughly 70% appearing once. The time point: pre-treatment sample, taken before nivolumab and TIL therapy. Sample: blood, taken at baseline. The receptor set was obtained from a person aged 25 to 80 with non-small cell lung cancer.

The V and J genes are TRBV7-8 and TRBJ2-3; perhaps D is TRBD1 or TRBD2 (5 bases each). Looked up from germline, CDR1 is SGHVS and CDR2 is FQNEAQ. The CDR3 has 15 residues. Trimming removed 1 base at V and 2 bases at J, with 10 bases between. As DNA, the CDR3 is TGTGCCAGCAGCTTAGTCGGGACCGACACAGATACGCAGTATTTT. This codes for CASSLVGTDTDTQYF.

The chain links TRBV30 to TRBJ2-7; 9 positions match TRBD1. Germline V lookup: CDR1 GTSNPN, CDR2 SVGIG (reference sequence). The junction had 11 bases not matched to a gene; V was cut back by 3 bases and J by 2 bases. The CDR3 is 16 residues long. Here the CDR3 reads CAWRGRAGQGPYEQYF. DNA of the CDR3: TGTGCCTGGAGGGGTAGGGCGGGACAGGGCCCCTACGAGCAGTACTTC.

J is TRBJ1-1 and V is TRBV7-8; no clear D. Germline CDR1 is SGHVS and CDR2 is FQNEAQ. The CDR3 sequence is 14 residues long. Trimming removed 0 bases from V and 4 bases from J, with 9 bases in between. The CDR3 protein is CASSLAGMSTEAFF. The CDR3, as DNA: TGTGCCAGCAGCTTAGCTGGGATGAGCACTGAAGCTTTCTTT. Supplemented by reference TRBV7-8 and TRBJ1-1, the full variable domain reads GAGVSQSPRYKVAKRGQDVALRCDPISGHVSLFWYQQALGQGPEFLTYFQNEAQLDKSGLPSDRFFAERPEGSVSTLKIQRTQQEDSAVYLCASSLAGMSTEAFFGQGTRLTVV.

The CDR3 sequence: CASSVDVGRVNGYTF. CDR3 DNA sequence: TGTGCCAGCAGCGTAGATGTGGGGAGGGTAAATGGCTACACCTTC. The genes are TRBV9 and TRBJ1-2; D gene ambiguous. The CDR3 loop spans 15 amino acids. In germline, CDR1 is SGDLS, CDR2 YYNGEE. Trimming left V 0 bases short and J 6 bases short, with 15 bases between.

Here the CDR3 DNA reads TGTGCCAGTGGCGGCGCGGGAGGACACGAGCAGTACTTC. It is translated as CASGGAGGHEQYF. The chain uses TRBV19 and TRBJ2-7; 8 bases fit TRBD2. The CDR3 sequence is 13 residues long. Germline CDR1 reads LNHDA; CDR2 reads SQIVND (reference sequence). J was trimmed by 5 bases and V by 8 bases; bases with no gene match: 8.

In this sample, this clone turned up a few times. The chain has TRBV6-6 and TRBJ1-3, with no clear D. The CDR3 extends over 13 amino acids. Germline values: CDR1 MNHNY, CDR2 SVGAGI (reference sequence). Trimming took 8 bases from V and 0 from J, leaving 8 bases between them. Here the CDR3 DNA reads TGTGCCAGCTCTCGATTCTCTGGAAACACCATATATTTT. This translates into CASSRFSGNTIYF.

This clone was observed a single time. In the same sample, other DNA sequences code for this CDR3. This chain uses TRBV6-4 with TRBJ2-7; 8 bases are shared with TRBD1. The V and J ends lost 6 bases and 3 bases, in that order; junction bases with no gene match: 4. Germline V gene lookup returns CDR1 MRHNA and CDR2 SNTAGT. This CDR3 spans 13 amino acids. The CDR3, as DNA: TGTGCCAGCAGCCTAGACAGGGGCTACGAGCAGTACTTC. Translation: CASSLDRGYEQYF.

The chain employs TRBV4-2 and TRBJ2-7, with 10 positions matching TRBD2. The CDR3 is made up of 17 amino acids. J gave up 3 bases and V 2 bases, and 10 bases lay outside the gene matches. Germline V gene data show CDR1 as LGHNA and CDR2 as YNFKEQ. CDR3 coding DNA: TGTGCCAGCAGCCAACCTGACCTAGCGGGAGTATTCTACGAGCAGTACTTC. Amino acids: CASSQPDLAGVFYEQYF.